This T cell receptor beta chain originates from a study of T cells after yellow fever vaccination. Study-level findings and limits: Abundant bulk-derived clonotypes could contaminate FACS-sorted repertoires.

As regards this clonotype: Antigen specificity is unknown.

V lost 6 bases and J 0 bases, leaving 11 bases between the germline ends. CDR3 length: 14 residues. Per germline, CDR1 SNHLY and CDR2 FYNNEI. One entry per CDR3 protein, called by TCRdb with MiXCR from the 5' RACE reads. The sample lists fewer than 500,000 distinct CDR3 sequences, about 17% occurring once. This material consisted of PBMCs, taken before the yellow fever booster vaccination. This sequence originates from a man aged 18-30 years who received the YFV17D yellow fever vaccine. The rearrangement joins TRBV2 to TRBJ1-1, with D uncertain. The CDR3 sequence: CASRADAMNTEAFF. CDR3 sequence (DNA): TGTGCCAGCAGGGCTGATGCTATGAACACTGAAGCTTTCTTT.